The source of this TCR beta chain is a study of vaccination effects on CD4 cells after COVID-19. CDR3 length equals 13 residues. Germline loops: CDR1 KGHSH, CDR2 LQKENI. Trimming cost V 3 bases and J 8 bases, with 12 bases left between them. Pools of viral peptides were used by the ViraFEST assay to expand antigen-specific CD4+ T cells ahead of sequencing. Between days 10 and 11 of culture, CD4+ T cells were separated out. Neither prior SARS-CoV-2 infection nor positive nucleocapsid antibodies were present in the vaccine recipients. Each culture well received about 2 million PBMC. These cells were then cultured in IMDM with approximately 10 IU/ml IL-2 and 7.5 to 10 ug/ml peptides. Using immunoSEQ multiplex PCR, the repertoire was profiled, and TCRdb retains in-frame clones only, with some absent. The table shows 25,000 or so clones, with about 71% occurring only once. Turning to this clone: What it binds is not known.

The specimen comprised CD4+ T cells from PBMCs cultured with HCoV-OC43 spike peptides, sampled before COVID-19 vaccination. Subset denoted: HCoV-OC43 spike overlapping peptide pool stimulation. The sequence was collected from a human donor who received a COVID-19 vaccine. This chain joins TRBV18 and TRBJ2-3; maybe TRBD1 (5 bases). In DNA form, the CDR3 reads TGTGCCAGCTCACCGGGGCTCGATTCTACGCAGTATTTT. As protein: CASSPGLDSTQYF.